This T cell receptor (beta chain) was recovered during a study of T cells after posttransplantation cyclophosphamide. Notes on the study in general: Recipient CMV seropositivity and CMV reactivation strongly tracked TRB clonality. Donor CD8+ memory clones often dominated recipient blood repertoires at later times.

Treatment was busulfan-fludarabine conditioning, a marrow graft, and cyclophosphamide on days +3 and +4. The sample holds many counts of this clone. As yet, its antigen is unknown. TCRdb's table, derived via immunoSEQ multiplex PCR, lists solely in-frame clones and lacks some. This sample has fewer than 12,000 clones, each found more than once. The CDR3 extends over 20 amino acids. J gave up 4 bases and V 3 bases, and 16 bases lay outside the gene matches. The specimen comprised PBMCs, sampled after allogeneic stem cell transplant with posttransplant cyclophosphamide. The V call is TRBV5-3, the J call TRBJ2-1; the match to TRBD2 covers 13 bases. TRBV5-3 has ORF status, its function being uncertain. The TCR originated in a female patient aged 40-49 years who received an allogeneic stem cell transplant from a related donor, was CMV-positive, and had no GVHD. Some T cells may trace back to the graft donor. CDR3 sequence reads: CARSSYYSTSGGTIYNEQFF. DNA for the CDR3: TGTGCCAGAAGCTCGTACTATTCGACTAGCGGGGGGACGATTTACAATGAGCAGTTCTTC.